The rows below give T cell receptor beta chains drawn from one sample of a study of type 1 regulatory T cells. No cognate antigen is known for these TCRs. TCRdb reprocessed the reads via MiXCR and lists one record per CDR3 protein. This table has about 60,000 distinct CDR3 sequences, roughly two thirds appearing once. The material sequenced was cultured non-Tr1 T cells, either the whole culture or a sorted T cell fraction (not recorded which). The receptors come from a human donor in good health. Each CDR3 is given with its conserved first and last residue. A D gene is named only where the DNA matches it firmly. The size of a clone is reported for some rows only, either as once, few or many, or as a class for expanded clones.

TRBV6-6	TRBD1	TRBJ1-1	once	CASVGQARTEAFF	TGTGCCAGCGTGGGACAGGCCAGGACTGAAGCTTTCTTT
TRBV5-1	.	TRBJ2-3	.	CASSLRGETQYF	TGCGCCAGCAGCTTGAGAGGGGAGACGCAGTATTTT
TRBV21-1	.	TRBJ2-1	.	CASSKAGQGPYNEQFF	TGTGCCAGCAGCAAAGCGGGACAGGGGCCCTACAATGAGCAGTTCTTC
TRBV4-2	.	TRBJ2-7	.	CASSQDGVGEQYF	TGTGCCAGCAGCCAAGACGGGGTTGGCGAGCAGTACTTC
TRBV6-6	TRBD1	TRBJ2-7	few	CASRTGQSYEQYF	TGTGCCAGCAGAACGGGACAGTCCTACGAGCAGTACTTC
TRBV29-1	TRBD1	TRBJ1-2	.	CSVRGQGIYGYTF	TGCAGCGTTCGGGGACAGGGTATCTATGGCTACACCTTC
TRBV6-5	TRBD2	TRBJ2-1	once	CASTLTGGGPHEQFF	TGTGCCAGCACCTTGACGGGGGGAGGGCCCCATGAGCAGTTCTTC
TRBV9	TRBD2	TRBJ2-1	.	CASSVEGTGTSGTLHLSEQFF	TGTGCCAGCAGCGTAGAGGGGACCGGGACTAGCGGGACCCTCCACCTTAGTGAGCAGTTCTTC
TRBV6-1	.	TRBJ1-4	.	CASSEQSRANEKLFF	TGTGCCAGCAGTGAACAGTCAAGGGCTAATGAAAAACTGTTTTTT
TRBV6-6	.	TRBJ2-2	many	CASRRGTGELFF	TGTGCCAGCCGTCGGGGCACCGGGGAGCTGTTTTTT
TRBV18	TRBD2	TRBJ2-7	.	CASSLSGLAGDEQYF	TGTGCCAGCTCATTATCCGGACTAGCGGGAGACGAGCAGTACTTC
TRBV4-2	TRBD1	TRBJ1-4	few	CASSQDGTGQNEKLFF	TGTGCCAGCAGCCAAGATGGGACAGGGCAAAATGAAAAACTGTTTTTT
TRBV6-2/TRBV6-3	.	TRBJ1-4	.	CASNTNVEKLFF	TGTGCCAGCAATACGAACGTTGAAAAACTGTTTTTT